This T cell receptor (beta chain) was identified during a study of T cells in Graves' hyperthyroidism and ophthalmopathy. Individuals with ophthalmopathy presented a Clinical Activity Score of at least 3, a NOSPECS grade of at least 4 and a duration under 3 months. Diagnoses used clinical symptoms, serum thyroxine and TRAb, thyroid ultrasound and orbital computed tomography. A roughly 10 ml volume of fresh peripheral blood provided the PBMCs. Findings of the study overall: A 13 V-J signature model discriminated ophthalmopathy versus stable hyperthyroidism.

RNA transcripts were the template for amplifying TCR beta CDR3 regions. HTBI primers drove first-round RT-PCR of the TCR CDR3. From the multiplex PCR reads, TCRdb called clonotypes with MiXCR, one entry per CDR3 protein. Among nearly 600,000 distinct CDR3 sequences, approximately 15% were seen once, and the ten largest hold roughly 7%. As for this clonotype: Its antigen is as yet unknown.

This clonotype originated in a woman aged 18-35 years with Graves' ophthalmopathy. The sample comprised blood.

Here the CDR3 reads CAWSRGTGSYEQYF. The CDR3 nucleotides are TGTGCCTGGAGTCGAGGGACCGGCTCCTACGAGCAGTACTTC. The V call is TRBV30, the J call TRBJ2-7; D tentatively reads TRBD1 or TRBD2 (5 bases each). Germline values: CDR1 GTSNPN, CDR2 SVGIG (reference sequence). Trimming shortened V by 2 bases and J by 0 bases, and 11 bases separated the two germline ends. The CDR3 totals 14 residues.